One and the same sample provided the 22 T cell receptor beta chains below, sequenced in a study of cytomegalovirus exposure and HLA in healthy donors. PCR employed 60 Vbeta and 13 Jbeta primers. TCRdb's table, derived via immunoSEQ multiplex PCR, lists solely in-frame clones and lacks some. This table has about 190,000 clones, about four fifths appearing once. Input material: PBMCs. The receptors shown here come from a man aged 18-30 years in good health and CMV-seronegative.

The chain combines TRBV27 with TRBJ1-5; possibly TRBD1 for D (6 bases). The CDR3 is 15 residues long. Germline assignment: CDR1 MNHEY and CDR2 SMNVEV (reference sequence). V was trimmed by 4 bases and J by 3 bases, leaving 13 bases between them. The CDR3 DNA follows: TGTGCCAGCAGTTCAAGGGACACCGACAATCAGCCCCAGCATTTT. Translation: CASSSRDTDNQPQHF.

V is TRBV2 and J is TRBJ2-3, with 7 bases lining up with TRBD1. J was trimmed by 0 bases and V by 6 bases; bases with no gene match: 3. Germline V CDR1 and CDR2: SNHLY, FYNNEI. The CDR3 covers 14 residues. The CDR3 DNA reads as TGTGCCAGCAGCTTGGACAGGAGCACAGATACGCAGTATTTT. This codes for CASSLDRSTDTQYF.

V and J are TRBV7-2 and TRBJ1-3, with D maybe TRBD1 (6 bases). The CDR3 covers 13 residues. Trimming shortened V by 4 bases and J by 6 bases, and 10 bases separated the two germline ends. Per the germline V gene, CDR1 is SGHTA and CDR2 is FQGNSA. CDR3 nucleotides: TGTGCCAGCAGCTACGGACAGAAAAACACCATATATTTT. This encodes CASSYGQKNTIYF.

The chain uses TRBV5-1 and TRBJ1-1; D not resolved. The germline V gene encodes CDR1 SGHRS and CDR2 YFSETQ. The CDR3 runs 14 residues. V was trimmed by 1 base and J by 4 bases, leaving 11 bases between them. CDR3 amino acids: CASSLNGILTEAFF. The CDR3 DNA reads TGCGCCAGCAGCTTGAACGGGATTCTCACTGAAGCTTTCTTT.

The CDR3 region has the DNA TGTGCCAGCAGCTTGGCGGGGTTGGGCTATAATTCACCCCTCCACTTT. Translation gives CASSLAGLGYNSPLHF. The chain uses TRBV5-6 and TRBJ1-6, with D uncertain. Germline CDR1 SGHDT, CDR2 YYEEEE. The V and J ends lost 0 bases and 3 bases respectively, with 10 bases between them. This CDR3 region has 16 residues. The full variable domain, in which reference TRBV5-6 and TRBJ1-6 provide the parts outside the CDR3, is DAGVTQSPTHLIKTRGQQVTLRCSPKSGHDTVSWYQQALGQGPQFIFQYYEEEERQRGNFPDRFSGHQFPNYSSELNVNALLLGDSALYLCASSLAGLGYNSPLHFGNGTRLTVT.

V and J are TRBV7-2 and TRBJ1-2; perhaps TRBD1 as D (6 bases). Germline V gene lookup returns CDR1 SGHTA and CDR2 FQGNSA. V lost 1 base, J lost 4 bases, and 16 bases lay in between. The CDR3 is 16 residues long. CDR3 sequence reads: CASSLDARGIAYGYTF. The CDR3 DNA is TGTGCCAGCAGCTTAGATGCCAGGGGCATTGCCTATGGCTACACCTTC.

The rearrangement uses TRBV4-3 and TRBJ2-7; maybe TRBD1 (5 bases). There are 15 residues in the CDR3. V was pared by 0 bases and J by 1 base, with 10 bases between. Per germline, CDR1 LGHNA and CDR2 YSLEER. CDR3 protein: CASSQDLAGSYEQYF. The CDR3 bases are TGCGCCAGCAGCCAAGATCTTGCAGGGTCCTACGAGCAGTACTTC.

The chain links TRBV9 to TRBJ2-5, with TRBD2 matching over 9 bases. With V trimmed by 0 bases and J by 5 bases, 5 bases remained unmatched. This CDR3 spans 15 amino acids. Looked up from germline, CDR1 is SGDLS and CDR2 is YYNGEE. CDR3 amino acids: CASSVGGTSWETQYF. The CDR3 nucleotides read TGTGCCAGCAGCGTAGGGGGGACTAGCTGGGAGACCCAGTACTTC.

The chain is built from TRBV2 and TRBJ2-5; 8 bases line up with TRBD1. Germline V lookup: CDR1 SNHLY, CDR2 FYNNEI. This CDR3 contains 15 residues. Trimming cost V 6 bases and J 4 bases; bases outside gene matches: 10. The CDR3 protein is CASRHPGQERETQYF. The CDR3 DNA is TGTGCCAGCAGGCACCCGGGACAGGAGAGAGAGACCCAGTACTTC.

The chain couples TRBV19 to TRBJ2-1; 10 nucleotides line up with TRBD2. Trimming removed 3 bases from V and 9 bases from J; junction bases left unmatched: 14. CDR1 is LNHDA, CDR2 SQIVND, per germline (reference sequence). The CDR3 consists of 17 residues. Written as DNA, the CDR3 is TGTGCCAGTAGTATTATCGGGAGCGGGAGGGGATCGATTGAGCAGTTCTTC. Translation: CASSIIGSGRGSIEQFF.

CDR3 sequence reads: CASLGAGANVLTF. In DNA, the CDR3 is TGTGCCAGCTTGGGAGCTGGGGCCAACGTCCTGACTTTC. The chain carries TRBV14 and TRBJ2-6; perhaps TRBD2 as D (5 bases). This CDR3 is built from 13 residues. Germline values: CDR1 SGHDN, CDR2 FVKESK. Deletions cut 8 bases from V and 2 bases from J, with 7 bases between.

The chain combines TRBV6-5 with TRBJ2-7; 8 nucleotides align to TRBD1. This CDR3 has 14 amino acids. J lost 3 bases, V lost 4 bases, and 5 bases had no gene match. Germline V gene data show CDR1 as MNHEY and CDR2 as SVGAGI. CDR3 nucleotide sequence: TGTGCCAGCAGTTCACCCAGGGGGCTCTACGAGCAGTACTTC. It translates to CASSSPRGLYEQYF.

A note on this clone: A junction end diverges from the germline sequence, so it may reflect a read error. This chain connects TRBV7-7 to TRBJ2-7; D is possibly TRBD2 (7 bases). The length of the CDR3 is 13 residues. Germline values: CDR1 SSHAT, CDR2 FNYEAQ (reference sequence). The CDR3 is CASSEGGAREQYF. The DNA for the CDR3 is TGTGCTAGCAGCGAGGGGGGGGCTAGAGAGCAGTACTTC.

This chain connects TRBV13 to TRBJ2-3; D not resolved. V lost 2 bases, J lost 3 bases, and 15 bases lay in between. The CDR3 has 16 residues. Germline V gene data show CDR1 as PRHDT and CDR2 as FYEKMQ (reference sequence). CDR3 bases: TGTGCCAGCAGCTTAAACCCCCGCCCTAGGACAGATACGCAGTATTTT. Translated: CASSLNPRPRTDTQYF.

The gene calls are TRBV6-1 and TRBJ1-5, with D unclear. This CDR3 is 13 amino acids long. The V end lost 1 base, the J end lost 5 bases, and 6 bases lay between the germline ends. Germline CDR1 is MNHNS and CDR2 is SASEGT. The CDR3 protein is CASSEVRDQPQHF. CDR3 sequence (DNA): TGTGCCAGCAGTGAAGTGAGGGATCAGCCCCAGCATTTT.

The chain is built from TRBV11-3 and TRBJ2-3; tentative D call: TRBD2 (5 bases). Per the germline V gene, CDR1 is SGHNT and CDR2 is YENEEA. Deletions cut 3 bases from V and 0 bases from J, with 10 bases between. This CDR3 is 15 amino acids long. The CDR3 here is CASSFGGTSTDTQYF. The DNA of the CDR3 is TGTGCCAGCAGCTTCGGAGGAACAAGCACAGATACGCAGTATTTT.

This clone was seen only a few times. The genes are TRBV4-3 and TRBJ2-2, with D possibly being TRBD2 (6 bases). This CDR3 contains 16 residues. Germline values: CDR1 LGHNA, CDR2 YSLEER. V lost 2 bases, J lost 5 bases, and 15 bases lay in between. CDR3 residues: CASSQSAGPQTGELFF. For the CDR3, the DNA is TGCGCCAGCAGCCAATCGGCGGGGCCACAGACCGGGGAGCTGTTTTTT.

This clone was seen once. This chain joins TRBV9 and TRBJ1-5; 7 bases line up with TRBD1. The CDR3 runs to 16 residues. V was clipped by 0 bases and J by 0 bases; unmatched bases: 3. Germline V CDR1 and CDR2: SGDLS, YYNGEE. The CDR3 DNA follows: TGTGCCAGCAGCGTAGGGGACAGACCTAGCAATCAGCCCCAGCATTTT. Residues: CASSVGDRPSNQPQHF.

This clone was detected only a few times. The V gene is TRBV5-6, the J gene TRBJ2-1, with D unresolved. Germline CDR1 and CDR2: SGHDT and YYEEEE. CDR3 size: 17 residues. Between the trimmed V and J ends, which lost 5 bases and 0 bases, there was a span of 18 bases. The chain's CDR3 is CASRTLAAYSSYNEQFF. The CDR3 nucleotides are TGTGCCAGCAGAACCCTGGCAGCCTACAGCTCCTACAATGAGCAGTTCTTC. The full variable domain, completed using reference TRBV5-6 and TRBJ2-1, is DAGVTQSPTHLIKTRGQQVTLRCSPKSGHDTVSWYQQALGQGPQFIFQYYEEEERQRGNFPDRFSGHQFPNYSSELNVNALLLGDSALYLCASRTLAAYSSYNEQFFGPGTRLTVL.

The chain employs TRBV12-5 and TRBJ1-2; 9 nucleotides agree with TRBD1. This CDR3 has 15 residues. V gave up 5 bases and J gave up 9 bases; unmatched junction bases: 13. CDR1 and CDR2 from the germline V gene are LGHNT and FRNRAP. In DNA form, the CDR3 reads TGTGCTAGTGGTCCCGATGTGGACAGGGGTATTAGCTACACCTTC. It yields the protein CASGPDVDRGISYTF.

CDR3 DNA sequence: TGTGCCAGTACCGGGACAGCCACCGGGGAGCTGTTTTTT. Translating gives CASTGTATGELFF. V gene TRBV19 combines with J gene TRBJ2-2; TRBD1 agrees at 7 bases. Germline V gene lookup returns CDR1 LNHDA and CDR2 SQIVND (reference sequence). V dropped 7 bases and J dropped 4; count of bases not matched to a gene: 3. The CDR3 runs 13 residues.

J is TRBJ1-2 and V is TRBV6-1, with 10 bases identical to TRBD1. Looked up from germline, CDR1 is MNHNS and CDR2 is SASEGT. Trimming took 0 bases from V and 8 from J; bases not matched to a gene: 3. This CDR3 comprises 14 residues. Here the CDR3 reads CASSEAGTGVGYTF. The CDR3 DNA is TGTGCCAGCAGTGAAGCCGGGACAGGGGTCGGCTACACCTTC.